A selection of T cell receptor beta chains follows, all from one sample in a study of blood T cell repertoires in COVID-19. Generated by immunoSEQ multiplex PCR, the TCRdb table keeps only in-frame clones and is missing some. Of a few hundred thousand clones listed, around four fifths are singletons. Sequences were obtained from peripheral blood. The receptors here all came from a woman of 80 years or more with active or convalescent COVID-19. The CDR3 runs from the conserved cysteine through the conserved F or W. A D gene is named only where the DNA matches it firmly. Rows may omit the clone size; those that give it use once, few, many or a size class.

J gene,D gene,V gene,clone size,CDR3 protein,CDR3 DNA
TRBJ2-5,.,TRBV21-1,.,CASSLRQGAEETQYF,TGTGCCAGCAGCCTCAGACAGGGGGCTGAAGAGACCCAGTACTTC
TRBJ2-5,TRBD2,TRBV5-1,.,CASSLVLAGGETQYF,TGCGCCAGCAGCTTGGTGCTAGCGGGGGGGGAGACCCAGTACTTC
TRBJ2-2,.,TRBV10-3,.,CAIRKDRNANTGELFF,TGTGCCATCAGAAAAGACAGAAACGCGAACACCGGGGAGCTGTTTTTT
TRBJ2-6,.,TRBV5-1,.,CASSSTAESGANVLTF,TGCGCCAGCAGTTCCACTGCGGAATCTGGGGCCAACGTCCTGACTTTC
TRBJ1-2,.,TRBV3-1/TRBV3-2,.,CASSLLTGGYTF,TGTGCCAGCAGCCTTCTGACGGGGGGCTACACCTTC
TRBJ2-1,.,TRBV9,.,CASSKDINNEQFF,TGTGCCAGCAGCAAGGACATTAACAATGAGCAGTTCTTC
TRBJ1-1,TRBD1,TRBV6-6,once,CASISLGGSEAFF,TGTGCCAGCATCTCTCTAGGGGGCAGTGAAGCTTTCTTT
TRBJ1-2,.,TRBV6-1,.,CATREASDYGYTF,TGTGCCACCAGGGAAGCTTCGGACTATGGCTACACCTTC
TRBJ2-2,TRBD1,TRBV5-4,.,CASSSSGGRNTGELFF,TGTGCCAGCAGCTCATCAGGGGGCCGGAACACCGGGGAGCTGTTTTTT
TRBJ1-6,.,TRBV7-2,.,CASSFTGNGIPPLHF,TGTGCCAGCAGCTTCACAGGGAACGGGATCCCACCCCTCCACTTT
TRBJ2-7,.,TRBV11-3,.,CASRLASSSYEQYF,TGTGCCAGCAGGCTGGCCTCAAGCTCCTACGAGCAGTACTTC
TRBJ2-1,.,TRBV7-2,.,CASTVDREQFF,TGTGCCAGCACCGTCGACAGAGAGCAGTTCTTC
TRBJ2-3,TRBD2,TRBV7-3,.,CASSLSGRDTDTQYF,TGTGCCAGCAGCTTAAGCGGGAGGGATACAGATACGCAGTATTTT
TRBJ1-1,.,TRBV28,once,CASRTVAIEAFF,TGTGCCAGCAGGACAGTAGCAATTGAAGCTTTCTTT
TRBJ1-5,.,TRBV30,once,CAWSTDSLEQPQHF,TGTGCCTGGAGCACTGACAGCCTCGAGCAGCCCCAGCATTTT
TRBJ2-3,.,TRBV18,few,CASSPIGGTDTQYF,TGTGCCAGCTCACCAATCGGTGGCACAGATACGCAGTATTTT
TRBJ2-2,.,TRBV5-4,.,CASSRDRSTGELFF,TGTGCCAGCAGCCGTGACAGAAGCACCGGGGAGCTGTTTTTT
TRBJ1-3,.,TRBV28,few,CASRTQDTGNTIYF,TGTGCCAGCAGAACCCAGGATACTGGAAACACCATATATTTT
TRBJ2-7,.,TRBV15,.,CATSRPRDEQYF,TGTGCCACCAGCAGACCCAGGGACGAGCAGTACTTC
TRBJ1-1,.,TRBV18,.,CASSPEIYNTEAFF,TGTGCCAGCTCACCGGAGATTTACAACACTGAAGCTTTCTTT
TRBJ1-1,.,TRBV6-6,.,CASRGEYLAFF,TGTGCCAGCCGGGGGGAGTATCTAGCTTTCTTT
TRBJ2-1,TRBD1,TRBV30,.,CAWSRQGARNEQFF,TGTGCCTGGAGCCGACAGGGGGCGCGCAATGAGCAGTTCTTC
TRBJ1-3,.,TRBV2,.,CASTQRRVSDSGNTIYF,TGTGCCAGCACCCAAAGACGGGTCTCGGACTCTGGAAACACCATATATTTT
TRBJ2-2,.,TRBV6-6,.,CASSYSAANTGELFF,TGTGCCAGCAGTTACTCGGCAGCGAACACCGGGGAGCTGTTTTTT
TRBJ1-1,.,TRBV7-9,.,CASSQPGGSEKAFF,TGTGCCAGCAGCCAACCGGGGGGTTCCGAGAAAGCTTTCTTT
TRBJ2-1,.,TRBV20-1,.,CSARLNEQFF,TGCAGTGCTAGGTTAAATGAGCAGTTCTTC
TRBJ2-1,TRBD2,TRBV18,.,CASSPPVAGGPDNEQFF,TGTGCCAGCTCACCACCGGTCGCGGGAGGGCCTGACAATGAGCAGTTCTTC
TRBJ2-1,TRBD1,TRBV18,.,CASSPLTGSYNEQFF,TGTGCCAGCTCACCATTGACAGGGTCCTACAATGAGCAGTTCTTC
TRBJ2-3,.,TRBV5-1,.,CASSLDRAGGDTQYF,TGCGCCAGCAGCTTGGACAGGGCCGGAGGAGATACGCAGTATTTT
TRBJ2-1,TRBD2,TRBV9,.,CASSKVQRGDYNEQFF,TGTGCCAGCAGTAAAGTTCAGCGGGGGGACTACAATGAGCAGTTCTTC
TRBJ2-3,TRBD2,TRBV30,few,CAWSPGLATDTQYF,TGTGCCTGGAGCCCGGGACTAGCGACAGATACGCAGTATTTT
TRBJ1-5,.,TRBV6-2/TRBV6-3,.,CASSYWSDSNQPQHF,TGTGCCAGCAGTTACTGGTCAGATAGCAATCAGCCCCAGCATTTT
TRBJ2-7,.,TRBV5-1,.,CASSEGATEQYF,TGCGCCAGCAGCGAGGGTGCTACAGAGCAGTACTTC
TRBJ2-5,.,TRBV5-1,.,CASSPEGGLSKETQYF,TGCGCCAGCAGCCCGGAGGGGGGACTATCAAAAGAGACCCAGTACTTC
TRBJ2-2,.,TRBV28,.,CASTLGGDTGELFF,TGTGCCAGCACCCTCGGAGGGGACACCGGGGAGCTGTTTTTT
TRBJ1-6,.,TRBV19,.,CASSIRAVGNSPLHF,TGTGCCAGTAGTATCAGGGCTGTGGGGAATTCACCCCTCCACTTT
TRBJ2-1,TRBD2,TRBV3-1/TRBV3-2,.,CASSQRGLAGAHNEQFF,TGTGCCAGCAGCCAAAGGGGACTAGCGGGAGCCCACAATGAGCAGTTCTTC
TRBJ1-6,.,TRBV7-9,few,CASSLGDWSPLHF,TGTGCCAGCAGCTTAGGGGACTGGTCACCCCTCCACTTT
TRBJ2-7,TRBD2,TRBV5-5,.,CASSLDAGGWNEQYF,TGTGCCAGCAGCTTGGACGCGGGGGGTTGGAACGAGCAGTACTTC
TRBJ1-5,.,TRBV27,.,CASSRRTNEGLSNQPQHF,TGTGCCAGCAGTCGTAGGACAAATGAAGGTCTAAGCAATCAGCCCCAGCATTTT
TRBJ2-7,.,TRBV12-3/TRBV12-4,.,CASNIGSSYEQYF,TGTGCCAGCAACATCGGGAGCTCCTACGAGCAGTACTTC